The rows below give T cell receptor beta chains drawn from one sample of a study of OX40 agonist ivuxolimab in advanced cancers. Sequencing used immunoSEQ multiplex PCR; TCRdb keeps in-frame clones, though not all of them. The table records 30,000 or so clones, approximately 88% of them present only once. Sequencing used CD4+ or CD8+ T cells sorted from blood, obtained in a trial of the OX40 agonist ivuxolimab. The origin of the receptors is an adult with an advanced solid tumor such as melanoma, head and neck, liver or kidney cancer. CDR3s include the opening cysteine and the closing phenylalanine or tryptophan. The D gene is left open where the match is weak. Clone size is stated in some rows and not others, as once, few, many or a class when expanded.

J gene	clone size	V gene	CDR3 length	D gene	CDR3 DNA	CDR3 protein
TRBJ2-3	NA	TRBV28	14	TRBD2	TGTGCCAGCGAGGGACTAGCGGGAACAGATACGCAGTATTTT	CASEGLAGTDTQYF
TRBJ1-5	NA	TRBV10-2	17	NA	TGCGCCACCTCCCGGTCGAGGGAACTGGTTAGCAATCAGCCCCAGCATTTT	CATSRSRELVSNQPQHF
TRBJ1-4	NA	TRBV28	13	NA	TGTGCCAGCAGTTTAGTTCCTAATGAAAAACTGTTTTTT	CASSLVPNEKLFF
TRBJ2-3	few	TRBV29-1	16	TRBD2	TGCAGCGTCCCCGCGCTAGCGGGGACTAGCACAGATACGCAGTATTTT	CSVPALAGTSTDTQYF
TRBJ1-5	NA	TRBV4-1	16	NA	TGCGCCAGCAGCCAAGTTCGCAATCCTAGCAATCAGCCCCAGCATTTT	CASSQVRNPSNQPQHF
TRBJ1-1	NA	TRBV7-9	15	TRBD1	TGTGCCAGCAGCCCATTCGGGACAGGGAACACTGAAGCTTTCTTT	CASSPFGTGNTEAFF
TRBJ2-3	NA	TRBV19	16	NA	TGTGCCAGTAGTACCCTAGAGGGAGGCCTCACAGATACGCAGTATTTT	CASSTLEGGLTDTQYF
TRBJ2-7	NA	TRBV5-6	13	TRBD2	TGTGCCAGCAGCTTGGGGACTAGCTCCGAGCAGTACTTC	CASSLGTSSEQYF
TRBJ1-1	NA	TRBV6-5	14	NA	TGTGCCAGCCTCCCCCGGGGGGGGCTCACTGAAGCTTTCTTT	CASLPRGGLTEAFF
TRBJ2-5	NA	TRBV4-1	14	TRBD2	TGCGCCAGCAGCCCAGGACTAGCGGGGGAGACCCAGTACTTC	CASSPGLAGETQYF
TRBJ2-7	NA	TRBV29-1	13	NA	TGCAGCGCTGCCCGGGACATCTCCTACGAGCAGTACTTC	CSAARDISYEQYF
TRBJ2-7	NA	TRBV6-5	12	NA	TGTGCCAGCTCCGCAGGGTCCCACGAGCAGTACTTC	CASSAGSHEQYF
TRBJ2-3	many	TRBV2	16	NA	TGTGCCAGCAGTGAAGTGAGGGACTCCATCACAGATACGCAGTATTTT	CASSEVRDSITDTQYF
TRBJ1-1	NA	TRBV27	15	TRBD1	TGTGCCAGCAGTCCCGGGACAGGGGAAGGGACTGAAGCTTTCTTT	CASSPGTGEGTEAFF
TRBJ2-7	few	TRBV6-5	15	NA	TGTGCCAGCAGTTACTCGAGAGGTCAACGGTACGAGCAGTACTTC	CASSYSRGQRYEQYF
TRBJ2-5	NA	TRBV19	15	NA	TGTGCCAGTAGTATCCGGGGTGCCTTCGAAGAGACCCAGTACTTC	CASSIRGAFEETQYF
TRBJ2-7	NA	TRBV4-3	15	TRBD2	TGCGCCAGCAGCCCCTCTAGCGGGGGGCCCTACGAGCAGTACTTC	CASSPSSGGPYEQYF
TRBJ2-2	medium-sized	TRBV11-2	17	TRBD1	TGTGCCAGCCGTGGGGGGACAGGGGCTTTTGACACCGGGGAGCTGTTTTTT	CASRGGTGAFDTGELFF
TRBJ1-1	NA	TRBV5-1	13	NA	TGCGCCAGCAAGGGAGGGGCCGGCACTGAAGCTTTCTTT	CASKGGAGTEAFF
TRBJ1-2	NA	TRBV7-8	12	NA	TGTGCCAGCAGCTTAAATAACTATGGCTACACCTTC	CASSLNNYGYTF
TRBJ1-1	NA	TRBV6-5	14	NA	TGTGCCAGCAGTTACCTGGGGATGAACACTGAAGCTTTCTTT	CASSYLGMNTEAFF
TRBJ2-1	NA	TRBV9	11	NA	TGTGCCAGCAGCATGTACAATGAGCAGTTCTTC	CASSMYNEQFF
TRBJ2-1	few	TRBV4-2	12	NA	TGTGCCAGCAGCCAAGGGAGTAATGAGCAGTTCTTC	CASSQGSNEQFF
TRBJ1-6	NA	TRBV4-2	14	NA	TGTGCCAGCAGCCAAGACCTCATCAATTCACCCCTCCACTTT	CASSQDLINSPLHF
TRBJ2-2	few	TRBV7-9	13	TRBD1	TGTGCCAGCAGACGACAGGGGTACGGGGAGCTGTTTTTT	CASRRQGYGELFF
TRBJ2-7	NA	TRBV4-2	15	TRBD2	TGTGCCAGCAGCCCGCTAGCGGAAGTTTCCTACGAGCAGTACTTC	CASSPLAEVSYEQYF
TRBJ1-2	NA	TRBV5-3	14	NA	TGTGCCAGAAGCTTTAGGACCTCTAACTATGGCTACACCTTC	CARSFRTSNYGYTF
TRBJ2-7	NA	TRBV5-1	14	TRBD2	TGCGCCAGCAGCGCTAGCGGGGGCTCCTACGAGCAGTACTTC	CASSASGGSYEQYF
TRBJ1-2	NA	TRBV30	16	NA	TGTGCCTGGTCATGGGGGGACAAAGAGTGGGTCGGTGGCTACACCTTC	CAWSWGDKEWVGGYTF
TRBJ1-1	NA	TRBV28	12	NA	TGTGCCAGCAGTTTAGTTTCCCCGGGTGCTTTCTTT	CASSLVSPGAFF
TRBJ1-2	NA	TRBV27	15	NA	TGTGCCAGCAGTTCCAAGAACCCCGGTTCCTATGGCTACACCTTC	CASSSKNPGSYGYTF
TRBJ2-3	NA	TRBV7-8	17	TRBD2	TGTGCCAGCAGCTTATCCTCTACGAGACTAGCGGGAGTTACGCAGTATTTT	CASSLSSTRLAGVTQYF
TRBJ2-2	NA	TRBV6-4	13	NA	TGTGCCAGCAGTGGGACGAACACCGGGGAGCTGTTTTTT	CASSGTNTGELFF
TRBJ1-1	NA	TRBV9	14	NA	TGTGCCAGCAGCGAGGCTGACGGGTACGCTGAAGCTTTCTTT	CASSEADGYAEAFF
TRBJ1-5	NA	TRBV5-1	16	TRBD1	TGCGCCAGCAGCCCACAGGGGCCCCAGGATAATCAGCCCCAGCATTTT	CASSPQGPQDNQPQHF
TRBJ2-7	NA	TRBV7-9	15	TRBD1	TGTGCCAGCAGCCCTCGGGACAGCGGCGCCTACGAGCAGTACTTC	CASSPRDSGAYEQYF